The sample holds one count of the clone carrying this T cell receptor beta chain. Its antigen is not identified. The CDR3 has 14 amino acids. The V end was cut by 1 base, the J end by 2 bases, with 8 bases between. The V gene's germline CDR1 is SEHNR and CDR2 FQNEAQ (reference sequence). This sample was taken from a study of T cell responses to AZD1222 COVID-19 vaccine. Only in-frame clones appear in the TCRdb table, and some are missing; sequencing was by immunoSEQ multiplex PCR. This table holds about 140,000 clones, roughly 90% found once. General observations from the study: After the peak T cell response, and only then, were repertoires sampled. Of the AZD1222 recipients, only 5 or 6 were seropositive at baseline.

The sample was peripheral blood, taken on day 0 of AZD1222 vaccination. The receptor's source is an adult in good health. The chain recombines TRBV7-9 with TRBJ2-5; D is tentatively TRBD1 or TRBD2 (5 bases each). CDR3 DNA: TGTGCCAGCAGCTTAGGAGGGGAGCAAGAGACCCAGTACTTC. Translation: CASSLGGEQETQYF.